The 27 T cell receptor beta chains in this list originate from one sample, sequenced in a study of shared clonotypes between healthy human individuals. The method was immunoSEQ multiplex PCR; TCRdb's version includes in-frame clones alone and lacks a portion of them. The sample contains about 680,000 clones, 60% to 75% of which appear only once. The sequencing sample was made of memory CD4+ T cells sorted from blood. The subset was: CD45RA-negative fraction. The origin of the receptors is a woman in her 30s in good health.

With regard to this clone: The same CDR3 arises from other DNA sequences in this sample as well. The CDR3 DNA follows: TGTGCCAGTAGTAGGGCAACTAATGAAAAACTGTTTTTT. Its translation: CASSRATNEKLFF. The chain links TRBV19 to TRBJ1-4; D unclear. Per the germline V gene, CDR1 is LNHDA and CDR2 is SQIVND (reference sequence). V dropped 4 bases and J dropped 0 bases, with 3 bases sitting between them. The CDR3 has 13 amino acids.

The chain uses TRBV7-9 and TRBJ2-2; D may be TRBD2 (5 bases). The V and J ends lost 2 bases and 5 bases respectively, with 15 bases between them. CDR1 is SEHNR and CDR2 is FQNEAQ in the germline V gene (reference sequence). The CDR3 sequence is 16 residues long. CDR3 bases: TGTGCCAGCAGCTTATACCCGGGAAATCCGACCGGGGAGCTGTTTTTT. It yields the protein CASSLYPGNPTGELFF.

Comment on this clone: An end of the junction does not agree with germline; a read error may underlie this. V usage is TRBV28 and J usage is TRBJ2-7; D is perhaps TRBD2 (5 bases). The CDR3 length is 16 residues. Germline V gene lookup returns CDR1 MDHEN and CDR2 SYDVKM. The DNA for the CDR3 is TGTGCCAGTTTGGGCCCGAGAGCGGAGCGGAAAATTAGTGAGGACTTC. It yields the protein CASLGPRAERKISEDF.

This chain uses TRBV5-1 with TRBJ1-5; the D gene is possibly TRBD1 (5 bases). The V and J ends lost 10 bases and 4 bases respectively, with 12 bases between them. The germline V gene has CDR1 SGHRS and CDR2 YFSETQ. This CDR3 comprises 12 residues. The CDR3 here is CAPGGKNQPQHF. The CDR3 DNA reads TGCGCCCCCGGGGGAAAAAATCAGCCCCAGCATTTT.

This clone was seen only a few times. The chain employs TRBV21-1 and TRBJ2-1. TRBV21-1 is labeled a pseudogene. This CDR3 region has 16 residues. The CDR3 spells CASSKARLVSYNEQFF. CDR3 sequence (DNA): TGTGCCAGCAGCAAAGCCAGGCTAGTTTCCTACAATGAGCAGTTCTTC.

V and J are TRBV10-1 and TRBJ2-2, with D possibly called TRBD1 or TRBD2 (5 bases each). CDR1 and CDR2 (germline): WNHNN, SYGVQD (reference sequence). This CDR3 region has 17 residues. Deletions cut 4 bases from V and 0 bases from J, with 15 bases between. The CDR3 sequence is CASSGGLTNANTGELFF. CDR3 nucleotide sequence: TGCGCCAGCAGTGGGGGGTTAACTAATGCGAACACCGGGGAGCTGTTTTTT.

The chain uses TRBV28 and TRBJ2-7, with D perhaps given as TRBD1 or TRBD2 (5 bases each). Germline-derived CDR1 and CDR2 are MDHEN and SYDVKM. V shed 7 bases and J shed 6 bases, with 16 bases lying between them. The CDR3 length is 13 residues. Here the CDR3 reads CASTAGTRSEQYF. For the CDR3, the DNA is TGTGCCAGCACCGCCGGGACGCGATCCGAGCAGTACTTC.

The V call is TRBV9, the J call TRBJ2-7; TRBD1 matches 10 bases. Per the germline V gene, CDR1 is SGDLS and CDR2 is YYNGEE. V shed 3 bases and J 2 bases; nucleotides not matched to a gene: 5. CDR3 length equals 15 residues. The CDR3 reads CASSEGTGATYEQYF. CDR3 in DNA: TGTGCCAGCAGCGAAGGGACAGGGGCCACCTACGAGCAGTACTTC. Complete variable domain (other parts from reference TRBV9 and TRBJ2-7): DSGVTQTPKHLITATGQRVTLRCSPRSGDLSVYWYQQSLDQGLQFLIQYYNGEERAKGNILERFSAQQFPDLHSELNLSSLELGDSALYFCASSEGTGATYEQYFGPGTRLTVT.

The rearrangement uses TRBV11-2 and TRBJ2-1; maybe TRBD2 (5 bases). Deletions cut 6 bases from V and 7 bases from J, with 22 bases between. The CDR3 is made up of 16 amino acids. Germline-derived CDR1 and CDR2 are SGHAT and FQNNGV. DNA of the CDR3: TGTGCCAGCAGTCGAGCGGCGACACGCACCGGGAATGAGCAGTTCTTC. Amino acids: CASSRAATRTGNEQFF. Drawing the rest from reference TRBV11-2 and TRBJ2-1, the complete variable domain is EAGVAQSPRYKIIEKRQSVAFWCNPISGHATLYWYQQILGQGPKLLIQFQNNGVVDDSQLPKDRFSAERLKGVDSTLKIQPAKLEDSAVYLCASSRAATRTGNEQFFGPGTRLTVL.

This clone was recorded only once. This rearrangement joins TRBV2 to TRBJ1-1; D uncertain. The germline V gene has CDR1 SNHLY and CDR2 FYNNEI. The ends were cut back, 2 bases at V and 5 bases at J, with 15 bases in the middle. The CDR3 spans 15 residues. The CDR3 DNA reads TGTGCCAGCAGTGAATTGGTAGGAGGAGAAACTGAAGCTTTCTTT. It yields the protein CASSELVGGETEAFF.

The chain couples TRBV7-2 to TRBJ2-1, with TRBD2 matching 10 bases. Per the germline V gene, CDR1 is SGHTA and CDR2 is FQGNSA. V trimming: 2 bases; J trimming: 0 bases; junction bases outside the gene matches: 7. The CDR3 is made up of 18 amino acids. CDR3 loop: CASSLRGLAASSYNEQFF. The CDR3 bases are TGTGCCAGCAGCTTAAGAGGACTAGCGGCTAGCTCCTACAATGAGCAGTTCTTC.

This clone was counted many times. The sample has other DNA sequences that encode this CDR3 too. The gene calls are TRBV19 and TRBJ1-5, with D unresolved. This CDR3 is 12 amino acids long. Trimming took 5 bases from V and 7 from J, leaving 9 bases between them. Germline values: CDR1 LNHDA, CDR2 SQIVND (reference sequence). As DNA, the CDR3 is TGTGCCAGTAGTTCGCAGTTGCAGCCCCAGCATTTT. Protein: CASSSQLQPQHF.

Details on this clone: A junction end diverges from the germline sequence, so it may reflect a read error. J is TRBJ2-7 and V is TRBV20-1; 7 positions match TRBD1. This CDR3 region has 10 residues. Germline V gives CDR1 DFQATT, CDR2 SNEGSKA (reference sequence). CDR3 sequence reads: CLSGTELADF. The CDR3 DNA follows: TGCCTGTCAGGGACAGAGCTTGCAGACTTC.

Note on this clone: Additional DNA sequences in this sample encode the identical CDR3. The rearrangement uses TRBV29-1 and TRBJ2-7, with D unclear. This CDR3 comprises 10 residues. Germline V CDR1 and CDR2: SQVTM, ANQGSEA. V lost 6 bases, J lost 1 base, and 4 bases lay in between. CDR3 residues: CSVGSYEQYF. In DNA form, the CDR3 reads TGCAGCGTCGGATCCTACGAGCAGTACTTC.

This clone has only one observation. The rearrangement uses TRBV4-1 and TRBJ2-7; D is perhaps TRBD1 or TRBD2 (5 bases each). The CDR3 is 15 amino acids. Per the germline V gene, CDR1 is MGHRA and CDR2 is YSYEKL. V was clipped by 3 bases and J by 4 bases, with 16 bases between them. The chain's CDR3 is CASSQGDRRQYEQYF. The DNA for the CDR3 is TGCGCCAGCAGCCAGGGGGACCGTCGCCAGTACGAGCAGTACTTC.

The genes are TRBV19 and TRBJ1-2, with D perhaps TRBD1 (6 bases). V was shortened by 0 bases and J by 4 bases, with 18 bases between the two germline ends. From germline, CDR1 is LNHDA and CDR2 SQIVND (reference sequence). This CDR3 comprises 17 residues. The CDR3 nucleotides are TGTGCCAGTAGTATAGATTGCGCTCCGACAGGCTGCTATGGCTACACCTTC. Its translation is CASSIDCAPTGCYGYTF.

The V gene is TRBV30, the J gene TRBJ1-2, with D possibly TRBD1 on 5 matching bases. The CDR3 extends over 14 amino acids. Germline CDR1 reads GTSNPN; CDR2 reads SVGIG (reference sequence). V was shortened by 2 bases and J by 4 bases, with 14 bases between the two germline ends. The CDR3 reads CAWSLQVAFYGYTF. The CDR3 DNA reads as TGTGCCTGGAGTCTACAGGTCGCCTTCTATGGCTACACCTTC.

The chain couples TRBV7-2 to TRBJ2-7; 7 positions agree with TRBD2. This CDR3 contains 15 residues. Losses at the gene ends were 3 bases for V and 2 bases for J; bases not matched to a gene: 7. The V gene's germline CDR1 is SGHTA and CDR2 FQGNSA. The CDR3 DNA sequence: TGTGCCAGCAGCTTGGAACTAGCGTTCACCTACGAGCAGTACTTC. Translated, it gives CASSLELAFTYEQYF.

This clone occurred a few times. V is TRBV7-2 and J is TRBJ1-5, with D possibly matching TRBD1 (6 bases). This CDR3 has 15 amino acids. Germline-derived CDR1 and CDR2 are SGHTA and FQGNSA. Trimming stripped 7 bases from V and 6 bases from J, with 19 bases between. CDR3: CASKGGGSGGQPQHF. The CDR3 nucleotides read TGTGCCAGCAAGGGAGGGGGGAGTGGGGGTCAGCCCCAGCATTTT.

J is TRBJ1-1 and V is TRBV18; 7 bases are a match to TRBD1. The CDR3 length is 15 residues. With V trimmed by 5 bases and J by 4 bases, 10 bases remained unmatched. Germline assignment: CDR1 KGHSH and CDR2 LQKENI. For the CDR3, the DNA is TGTGCCAGCTCAGGCGGACAGGCGGGTACCACTGAAGCTTTCTTT. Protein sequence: CASSGGQAGTTEAFF.

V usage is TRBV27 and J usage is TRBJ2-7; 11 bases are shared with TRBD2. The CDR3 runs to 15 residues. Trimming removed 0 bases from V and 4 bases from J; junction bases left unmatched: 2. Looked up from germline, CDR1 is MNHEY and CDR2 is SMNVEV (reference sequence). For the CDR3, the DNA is TGTGCCAGCAGTTTATCACTAGCGGGAGCTTACGAGCAGTACTTC. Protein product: CASSLSLAGAYEQYF.

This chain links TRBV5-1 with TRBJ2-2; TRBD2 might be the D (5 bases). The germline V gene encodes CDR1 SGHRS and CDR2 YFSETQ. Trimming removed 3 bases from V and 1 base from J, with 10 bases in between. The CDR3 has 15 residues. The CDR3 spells CASSSGELNTGELFF. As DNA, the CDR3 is TGCGCCAGCAGCTCCGGGGAACTGAACACCGGGGAGCTGTTTTTT.

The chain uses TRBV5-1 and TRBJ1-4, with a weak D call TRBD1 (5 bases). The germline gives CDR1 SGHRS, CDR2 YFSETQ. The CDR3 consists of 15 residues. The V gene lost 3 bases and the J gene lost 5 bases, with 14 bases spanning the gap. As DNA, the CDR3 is TGCGCCAGCAGCTCGGCCGGGGGAAGGAATGAAAAACTGTTTTTT. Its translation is CASSSAGGRNEKLFF.

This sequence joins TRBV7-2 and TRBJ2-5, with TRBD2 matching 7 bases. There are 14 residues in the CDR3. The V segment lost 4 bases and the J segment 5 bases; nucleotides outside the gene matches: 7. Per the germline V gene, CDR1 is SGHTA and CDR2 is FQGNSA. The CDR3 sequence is CASSSQRGGETQYF. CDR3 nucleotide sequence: TGTGCCAGCAGCTCCCAGAGGGGAGGGGAGACCCAGTACTTC. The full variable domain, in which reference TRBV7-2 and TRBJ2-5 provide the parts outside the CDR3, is GAGVSQSPSNKVTEKGKDVELRCDPISGHTALYWYRQSLGQGLEFLIYFQGNSAPDKSGLPSDRFSAERTGGSVSTLTIQRTQQEDSAVYLCASSSQRGGETQYFGPGTRLLVL.

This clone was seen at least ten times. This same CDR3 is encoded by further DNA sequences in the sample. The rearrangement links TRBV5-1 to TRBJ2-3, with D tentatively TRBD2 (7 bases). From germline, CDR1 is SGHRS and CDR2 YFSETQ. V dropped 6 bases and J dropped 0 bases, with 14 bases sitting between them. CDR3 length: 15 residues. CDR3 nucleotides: TGCGCCAGCAAGCTCGGGGGGCCTAGCACAGATACGCAGTATTTT. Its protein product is CASKLGGPSTDTQYF. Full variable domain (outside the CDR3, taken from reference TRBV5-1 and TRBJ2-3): KAGVTQTPRYLIKTRGQQVTLSCSPISGHRSVSWYQQTPGQGLQFLFEYFSETQRNKGNFPGRFSGRQFSNSRSEMNVSTLELGDSALYLCASKLGGPSTDTQYFGPGTRLTVL.

This chain's CDR3 is CSVGDRANTEAFF. CDR3 nucleotides: TGCAGCGTTGGGGACAGGGCGAACACTGAAGCTTTCTTT. This chain links TRBV29-1 with TRBJ1-1; TRBD1 aligns across 9 bases. Germline trimming cut 4 bases from V and 1 base from J; bases unmatched to any gene: 1. CDR3 length: 13 residues. Germline V gene sequence: CDR1 SQVTM, CDR2 ANQGSEA.

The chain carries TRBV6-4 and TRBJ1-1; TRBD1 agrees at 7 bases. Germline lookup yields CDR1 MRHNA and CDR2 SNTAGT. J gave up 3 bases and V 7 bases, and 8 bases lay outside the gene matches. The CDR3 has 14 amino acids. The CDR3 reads CASKRQGVDTEAFF. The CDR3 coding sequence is TGTGCCAGCAAACGACAGGGAGTCGACACTGAAGCTTTCTTT.